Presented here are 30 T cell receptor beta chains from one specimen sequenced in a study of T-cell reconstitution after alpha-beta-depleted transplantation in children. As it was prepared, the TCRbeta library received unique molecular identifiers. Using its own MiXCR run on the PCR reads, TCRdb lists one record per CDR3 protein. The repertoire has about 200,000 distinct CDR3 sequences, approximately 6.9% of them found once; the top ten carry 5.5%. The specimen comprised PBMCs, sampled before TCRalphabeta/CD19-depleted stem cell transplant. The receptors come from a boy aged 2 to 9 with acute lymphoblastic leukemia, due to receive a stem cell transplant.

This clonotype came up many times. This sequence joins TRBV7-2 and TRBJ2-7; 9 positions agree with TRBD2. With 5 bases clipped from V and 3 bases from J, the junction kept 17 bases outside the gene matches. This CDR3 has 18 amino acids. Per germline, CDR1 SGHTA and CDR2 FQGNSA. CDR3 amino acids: CASSPTNRVAGAVYEQYF. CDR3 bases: TGTGCCAGCAGCCCCACGAACAGGGTAGCGGGGGCGGTCTACGAGCAGTACTTC. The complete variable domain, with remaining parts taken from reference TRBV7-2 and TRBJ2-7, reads GAGVSQSPSNKVTEKGKDVELRCDPISGHTALYWYRQSLGQGLEFLIYFQGNSAPDKSGLPSDRFSAERTGGSVSTLTIQRTQQEDSAVYLCASSPTNRVAGAVYEQYFGPGTRLTVT.

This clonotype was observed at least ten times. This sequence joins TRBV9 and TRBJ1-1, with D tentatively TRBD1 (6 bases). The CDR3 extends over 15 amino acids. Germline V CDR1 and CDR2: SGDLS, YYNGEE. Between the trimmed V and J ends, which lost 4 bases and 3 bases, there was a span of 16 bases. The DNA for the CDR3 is TGTGCCAGCAGCCCGCAGACAGGAAGAGACACTGAAGCTTTCTTT. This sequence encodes CASSPQTGRDTEAFF.

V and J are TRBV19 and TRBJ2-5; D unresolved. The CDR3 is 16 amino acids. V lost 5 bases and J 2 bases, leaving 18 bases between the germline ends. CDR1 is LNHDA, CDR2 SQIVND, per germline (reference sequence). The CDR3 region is CASSALPVRLQETQYF. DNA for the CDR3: TGTGCCAGTAGTGCCCTCCCAGTACGTTTACAAGAGACCCAGTACTTC.

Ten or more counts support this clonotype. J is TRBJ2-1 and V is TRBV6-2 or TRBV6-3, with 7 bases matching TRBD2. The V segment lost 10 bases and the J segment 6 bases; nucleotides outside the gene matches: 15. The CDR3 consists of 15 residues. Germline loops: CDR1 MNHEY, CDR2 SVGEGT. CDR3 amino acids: CATSERGGITNEQFF. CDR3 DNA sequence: TGTGCCACCTCAGAGCGGGGCGGAATTACCAATGAGCAGTTCTTC.

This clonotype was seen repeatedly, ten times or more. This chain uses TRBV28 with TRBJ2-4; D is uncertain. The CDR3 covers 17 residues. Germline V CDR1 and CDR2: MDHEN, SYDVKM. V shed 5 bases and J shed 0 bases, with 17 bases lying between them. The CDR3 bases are TGTGCCAGCAGTCAGACACAACGAATTATAGCCAAAAACATTCAGTACTTC. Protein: CASSQTQRIIAKNIQYF.

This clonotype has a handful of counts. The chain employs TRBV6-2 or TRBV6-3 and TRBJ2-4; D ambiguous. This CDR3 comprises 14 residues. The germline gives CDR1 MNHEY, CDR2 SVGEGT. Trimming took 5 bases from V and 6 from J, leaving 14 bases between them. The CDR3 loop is CASSVVKMGNIQYF. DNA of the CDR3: TGTGCCAGCAGTGTGGTGAAAATGGGAAACATTCAGTACTTC.

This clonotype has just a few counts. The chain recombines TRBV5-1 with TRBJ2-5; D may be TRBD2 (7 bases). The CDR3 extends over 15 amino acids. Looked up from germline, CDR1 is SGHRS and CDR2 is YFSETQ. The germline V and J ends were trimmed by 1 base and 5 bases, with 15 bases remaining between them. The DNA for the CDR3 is TGCGCCAGCAGCTTGTATGGCAGGGGAGGGGAGACCCAGTACTTC. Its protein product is CASSLYGRGGETQYF.

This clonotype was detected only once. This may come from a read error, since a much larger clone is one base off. CDR3 nucleotides: TGCGCCAGCAGCTTGGCCATTTGGGAGCTGTTTTTT. Protein sequence: CASSLAIWELFF. V and J are TRBV5-1 and TRBJ2-2; D call uncertain. This CDR3 is built from 12 residues. Trimming cost V 0 bases and J 9 bases, with 6 bases left between them. Germline assignment: CDR1 SGHRS and CDR2 YFSETQ.

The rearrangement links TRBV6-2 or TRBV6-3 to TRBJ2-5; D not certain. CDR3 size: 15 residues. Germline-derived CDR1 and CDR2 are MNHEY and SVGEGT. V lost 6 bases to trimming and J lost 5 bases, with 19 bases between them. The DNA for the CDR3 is TGTGCCAGCAGCTTTCCCTTTTCCTTCGGGGAGACCCAGTACTTC. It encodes CASSFPFSFGETQYF.

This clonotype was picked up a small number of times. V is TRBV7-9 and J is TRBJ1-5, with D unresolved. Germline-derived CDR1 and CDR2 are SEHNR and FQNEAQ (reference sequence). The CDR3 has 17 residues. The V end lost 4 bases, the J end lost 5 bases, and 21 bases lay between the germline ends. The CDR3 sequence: CASSSANSGEVYQPQHF. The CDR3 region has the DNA TGTGCCAGCAGCTCAGCAAATAGTGGGGAAGTGTATCAGCCCCAGCATTTT.

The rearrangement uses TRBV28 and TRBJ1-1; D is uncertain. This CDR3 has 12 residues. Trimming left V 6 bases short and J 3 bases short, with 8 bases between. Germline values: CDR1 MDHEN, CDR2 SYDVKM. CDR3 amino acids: CASSLTHTEAFF. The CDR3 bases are TGTGCCAGCAGCCTGACCCACACTGAAGCTTTCTTT.

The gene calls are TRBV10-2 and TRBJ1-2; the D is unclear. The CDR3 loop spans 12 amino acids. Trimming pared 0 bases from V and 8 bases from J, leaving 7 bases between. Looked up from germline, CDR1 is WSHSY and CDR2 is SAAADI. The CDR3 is CASSESAEGYTF. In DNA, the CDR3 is TGCGCCAGCAGTGAGTCTGCTGAGGGCTACACCTTC.

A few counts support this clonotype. The CDR3 sequence is CATSRAGDIGGYTF. The DNA of the CDR3 is TGTGCCACCAGCAGAGCAGGGGATATCGGGGGCTACACCTTC. V and J are TRBV15 and TRBJ1-2; tentatively, D is TRBD1 (6 bases). The length of the CDR3 is 14 residues. The V end lost 1 base, the J end lost 8 bases, and 14 bases lay between the germline ends. Germline V lookup: CDR1 LNHNV, CDR2 YYDKDF (reference sequence).

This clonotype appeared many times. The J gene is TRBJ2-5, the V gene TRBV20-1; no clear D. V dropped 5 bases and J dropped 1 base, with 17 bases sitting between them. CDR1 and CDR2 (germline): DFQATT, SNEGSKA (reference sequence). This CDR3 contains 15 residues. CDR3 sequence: CSAPSPTIRQETQYF. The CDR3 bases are TGCAGTGCTCCCTCCCCGACAATCCGCCAAGAGACCCAGTACTTC.

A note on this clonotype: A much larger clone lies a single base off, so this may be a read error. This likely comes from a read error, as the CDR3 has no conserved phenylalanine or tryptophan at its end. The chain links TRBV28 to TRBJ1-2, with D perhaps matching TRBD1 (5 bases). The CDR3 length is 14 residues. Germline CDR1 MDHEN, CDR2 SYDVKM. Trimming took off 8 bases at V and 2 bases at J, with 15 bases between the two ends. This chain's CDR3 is CASRRGGGNYGYTS. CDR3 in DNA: TGTGCCAGCCGCCGTGGCGGGGGAAACTATGGCTACACCTCC.

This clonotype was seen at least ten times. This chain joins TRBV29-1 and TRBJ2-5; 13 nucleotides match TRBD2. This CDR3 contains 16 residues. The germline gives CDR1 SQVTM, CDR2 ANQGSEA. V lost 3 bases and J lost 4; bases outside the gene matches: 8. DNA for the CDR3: TGCAGCGTTGAGGGGACTAGCGGGGCCCCGATAGAGACCCAGTACTTC. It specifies CSVEGTSGAPIETQYF. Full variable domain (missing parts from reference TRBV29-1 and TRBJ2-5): SAVISQKPSRDICQRGTSLTIQCQVDSQVTMMFWYRQQPGQSLTLIATANQGSEATYESGFVIDKFPISRPNLTFSTLTVSNMSPEDSSIYLCSVEGTSGAPIETQYFGPGTRLLVL.

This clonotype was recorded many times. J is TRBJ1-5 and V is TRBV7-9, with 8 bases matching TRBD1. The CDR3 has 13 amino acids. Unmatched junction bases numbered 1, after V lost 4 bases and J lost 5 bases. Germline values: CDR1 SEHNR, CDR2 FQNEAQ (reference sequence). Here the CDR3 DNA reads TGTGCCAGCAGCTCGGACAGGGATCAGCCCCAGCATTTT. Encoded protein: CASSSDRDQPQHF.

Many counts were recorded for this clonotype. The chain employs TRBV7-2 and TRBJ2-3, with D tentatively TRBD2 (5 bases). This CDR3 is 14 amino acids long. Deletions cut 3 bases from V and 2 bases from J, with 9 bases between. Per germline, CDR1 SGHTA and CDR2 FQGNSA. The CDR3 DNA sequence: TGTGCCAGCAGCTTGCCGGGGTCCACAGATACGCAGTATTTT. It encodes CASSLPGSTDTQYF.

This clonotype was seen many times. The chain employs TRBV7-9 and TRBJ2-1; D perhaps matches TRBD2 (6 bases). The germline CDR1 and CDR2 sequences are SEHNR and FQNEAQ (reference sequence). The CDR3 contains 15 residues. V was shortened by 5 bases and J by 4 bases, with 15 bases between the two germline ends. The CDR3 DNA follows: TGTGCCAGCAGCCGGCCTGGCGGGGTTTACAATGAGCAGTTCTTC. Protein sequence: CASSRPGGVYNEQFF.

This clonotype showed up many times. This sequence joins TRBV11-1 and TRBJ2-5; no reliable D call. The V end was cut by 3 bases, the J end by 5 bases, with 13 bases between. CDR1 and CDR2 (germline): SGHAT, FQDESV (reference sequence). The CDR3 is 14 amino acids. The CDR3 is CASSLWKSEETQYF. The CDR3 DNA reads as TGTGCCAGCAGCTTGTGGAAGTCCGAGGAGACCCAGTACTTC.

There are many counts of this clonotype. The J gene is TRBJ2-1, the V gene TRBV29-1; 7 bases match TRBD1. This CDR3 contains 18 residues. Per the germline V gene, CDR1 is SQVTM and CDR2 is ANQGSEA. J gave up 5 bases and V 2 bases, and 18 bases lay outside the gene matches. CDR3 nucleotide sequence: TGCAGCGTTGAATCAACTTCAGTTCCGGGGACAGTTCACAATGAGCAGTTCTTC. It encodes CSVESTSVPGTVHNEQFF.

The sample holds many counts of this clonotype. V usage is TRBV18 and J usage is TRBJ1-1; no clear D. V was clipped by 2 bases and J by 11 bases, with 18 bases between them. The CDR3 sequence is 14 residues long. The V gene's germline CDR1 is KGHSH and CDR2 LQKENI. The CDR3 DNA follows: TGTGCCAGCTCACCAAAGCCGGCGAGGGTAACGGCTTTCTTT. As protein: CASSPKPARVTAFF.

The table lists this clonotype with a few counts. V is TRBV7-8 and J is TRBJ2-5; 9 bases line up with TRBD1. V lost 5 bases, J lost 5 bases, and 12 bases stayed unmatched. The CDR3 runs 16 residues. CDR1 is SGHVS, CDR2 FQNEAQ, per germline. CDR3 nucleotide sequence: TGTGCCAGCAGCACCCGGGACAGGGTTCTGGGCGAGACCCAGTACTTC. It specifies CASSTRDRVLGETQYF.

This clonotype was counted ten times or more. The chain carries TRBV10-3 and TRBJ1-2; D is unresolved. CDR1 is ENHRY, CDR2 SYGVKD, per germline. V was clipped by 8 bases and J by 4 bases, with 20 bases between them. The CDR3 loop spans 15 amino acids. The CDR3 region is CAISAWAGVLYGYTF. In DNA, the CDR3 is TGTGCCATCTCGGCCTGGGCAGGCGTTCTCTATGGCTACACCTTC.

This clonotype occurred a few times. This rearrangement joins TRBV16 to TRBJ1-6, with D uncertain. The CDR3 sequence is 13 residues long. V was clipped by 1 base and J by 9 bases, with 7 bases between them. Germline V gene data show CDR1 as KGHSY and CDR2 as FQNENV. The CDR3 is CASSQLRGSPLHF. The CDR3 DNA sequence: TGTGCCAGCAGCCAATTACGCGGTTCACCCCTCCACTTT.

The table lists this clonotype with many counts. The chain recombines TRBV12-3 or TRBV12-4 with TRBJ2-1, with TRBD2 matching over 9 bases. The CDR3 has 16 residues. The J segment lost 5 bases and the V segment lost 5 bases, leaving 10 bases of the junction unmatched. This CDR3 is CASSPALERGDNEQFF. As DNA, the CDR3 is TGTGCCAGCAGTCCGGCGCTCGAGCGGGGGGACAATGAGCAGTTCTTC.

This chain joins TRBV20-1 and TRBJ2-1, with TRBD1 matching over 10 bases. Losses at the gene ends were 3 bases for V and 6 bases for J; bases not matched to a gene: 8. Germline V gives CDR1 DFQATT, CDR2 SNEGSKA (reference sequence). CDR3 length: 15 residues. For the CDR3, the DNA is TGCAGTGCTAGCGGGGGACAGGGGACAATCAATGAGCAGTTCTTC. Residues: CSASGGQGTINEQFF.

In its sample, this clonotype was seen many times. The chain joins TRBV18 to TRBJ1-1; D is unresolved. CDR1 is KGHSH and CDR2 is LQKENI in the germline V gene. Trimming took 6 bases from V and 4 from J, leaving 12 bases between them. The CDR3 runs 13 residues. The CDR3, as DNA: TGTGCCAGCTCCCACCCTGGAGGCACTGAAGCTTTCTTT. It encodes CASSHPGGTEAFF. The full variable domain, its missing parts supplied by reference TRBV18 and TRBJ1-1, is NAGVMQNPRHLVRRRGQEARLRCSPMKGHSHVYWYRQLPEEGLKFMVYLQKENIIDESGMPKERFSAEFPKEGPSILRIQQVVRGDSAAYFCASSHPGGTEAFFGQGTRLTVV.

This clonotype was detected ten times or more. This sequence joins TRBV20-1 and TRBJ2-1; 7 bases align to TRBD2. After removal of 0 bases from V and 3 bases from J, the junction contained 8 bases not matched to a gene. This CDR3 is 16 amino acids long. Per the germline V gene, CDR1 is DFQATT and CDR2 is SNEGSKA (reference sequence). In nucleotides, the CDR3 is TGCAGTGCTAGAGATGGGTCGGGAGGCCTCTACAATGAGCAGTTCTTC. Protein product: CSARDGSGGLYNEQFF.

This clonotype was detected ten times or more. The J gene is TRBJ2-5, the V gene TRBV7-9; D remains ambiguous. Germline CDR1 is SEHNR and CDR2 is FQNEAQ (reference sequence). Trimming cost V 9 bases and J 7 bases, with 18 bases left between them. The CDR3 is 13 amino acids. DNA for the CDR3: TGTGCCAGTGGTCCCCCGTCTCTGCGGACCCAGTACTTC. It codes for CASGPPSLRTQYF. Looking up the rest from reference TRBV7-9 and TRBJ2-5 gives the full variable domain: DTGVSQNPRHKITKRGQNVTFRCDPISEHNRLYWYRQTLGQGPEFLTYFQNEAQLEKSRLLSDRFSAERPKGSFSTLEIQRTEQGDSAMYLCASGPPSLRTQYFGPGTRLLVL.